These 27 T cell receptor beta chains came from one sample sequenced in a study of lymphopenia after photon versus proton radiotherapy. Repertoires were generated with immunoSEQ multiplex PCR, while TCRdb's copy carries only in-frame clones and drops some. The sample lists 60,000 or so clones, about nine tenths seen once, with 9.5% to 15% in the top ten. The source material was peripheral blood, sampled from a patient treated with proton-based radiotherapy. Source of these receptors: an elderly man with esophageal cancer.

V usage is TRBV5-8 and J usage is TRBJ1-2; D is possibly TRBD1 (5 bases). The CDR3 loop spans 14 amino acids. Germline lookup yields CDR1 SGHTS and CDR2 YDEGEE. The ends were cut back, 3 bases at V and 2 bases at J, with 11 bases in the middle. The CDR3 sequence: CASSWGVGNYGYTF. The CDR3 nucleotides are TGTGCCAGCAGCTGGGGGGTCGGGAACTATGGCTACACCTTC.

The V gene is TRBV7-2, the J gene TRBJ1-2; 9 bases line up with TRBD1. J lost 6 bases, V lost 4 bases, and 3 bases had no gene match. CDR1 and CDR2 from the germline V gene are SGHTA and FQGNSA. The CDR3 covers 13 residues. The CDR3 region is CASSWGQGDGYTF. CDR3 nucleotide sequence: TGTGCCAGCAGCTGGGGACAGGGCGATGGCTACACCTTC.

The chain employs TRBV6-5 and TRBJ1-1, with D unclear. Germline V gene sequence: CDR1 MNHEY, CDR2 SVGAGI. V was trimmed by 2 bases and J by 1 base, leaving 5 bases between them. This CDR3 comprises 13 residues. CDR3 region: CASSYRGNTEAFF. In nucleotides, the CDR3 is TGTGCCAGCAGTTACCGTGGGAACACTGAAGCTTTCTTT.

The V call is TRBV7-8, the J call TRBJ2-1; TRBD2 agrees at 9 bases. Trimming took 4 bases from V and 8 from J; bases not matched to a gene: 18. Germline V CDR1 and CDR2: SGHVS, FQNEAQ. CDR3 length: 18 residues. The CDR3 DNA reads TGTGCCAGCAGCTCTCCTCGACTAGCGGACGGGAAGGGGGATGAGCAGTTCTTC. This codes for CASSSPRLADGKGDEQFF.

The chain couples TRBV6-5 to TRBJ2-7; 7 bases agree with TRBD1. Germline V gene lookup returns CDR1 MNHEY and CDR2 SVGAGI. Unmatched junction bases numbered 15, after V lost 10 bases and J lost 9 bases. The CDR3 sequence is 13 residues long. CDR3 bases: TGTGCCACCTTGACAGGGAGTGCGGTGGGGCAGTACTTC. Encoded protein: CATLTGSAVGQYF.

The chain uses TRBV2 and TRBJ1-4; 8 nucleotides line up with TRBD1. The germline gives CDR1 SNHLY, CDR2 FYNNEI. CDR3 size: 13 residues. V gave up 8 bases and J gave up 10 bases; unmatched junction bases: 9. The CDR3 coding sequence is TGTGCCAGCTTAAGGACAGGGCGTATAAAACTGTTTTTT. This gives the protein CASLRTGRIKLFF.

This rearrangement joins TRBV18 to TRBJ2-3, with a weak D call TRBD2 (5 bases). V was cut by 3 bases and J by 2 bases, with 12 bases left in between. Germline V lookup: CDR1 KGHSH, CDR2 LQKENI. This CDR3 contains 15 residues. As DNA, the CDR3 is TGTGCCAGCTCACCGGCGAGGGATAACACAGATACGCAGTATTTT. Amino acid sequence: CASSPARDNTDTQYF.

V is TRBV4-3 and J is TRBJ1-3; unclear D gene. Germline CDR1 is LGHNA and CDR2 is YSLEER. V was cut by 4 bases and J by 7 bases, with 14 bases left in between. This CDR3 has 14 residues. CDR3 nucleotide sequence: TGCGCCAGCAGCCGATATGGACTGCTGAACACCATATATTTT. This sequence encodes CASSRYGLLNTIYF.

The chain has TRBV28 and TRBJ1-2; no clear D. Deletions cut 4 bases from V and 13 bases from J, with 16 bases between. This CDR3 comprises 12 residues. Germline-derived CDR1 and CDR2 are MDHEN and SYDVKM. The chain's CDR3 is CASSSYRVGRTF. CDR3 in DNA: TGTGCCAGCAGTTCCTACAGAGTCGGGCGCACCTTC.

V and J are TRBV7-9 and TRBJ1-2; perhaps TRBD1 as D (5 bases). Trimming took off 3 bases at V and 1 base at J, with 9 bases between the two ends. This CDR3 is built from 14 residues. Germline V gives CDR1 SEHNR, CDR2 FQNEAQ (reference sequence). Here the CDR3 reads CASSLGGVNYGYTF. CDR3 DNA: TGTGCCAGCAGCTTGGGAGGGGTTAACTATGGCTACACCTTC.

CDR3 loop: CASSLAGAGVAEQFF. The CDR3 DNA sequence: TGTGCCAGCAGCTTGGCGGGAGCGGGAGTGGCTGAGCAGTTCTTC. The chain joins TRBV7-8 to TRBJ2-1; the match to TRBD2 covers 8 bases. The V gene end was trimmed by 3 bases and the J gene end by 9 bases; junction bases not matched to a gene: 10. The germline CDR1 and CDR2 sequences are SGHVS and FQNEAQ. This CDR3 has 15 residues. The full variable domain, its missing parts supplied by reference TRBV7-8 and TRBJ2-1, is GAGVSQSPRYKVAKRGQDVALRCDPISGHVSLFWYQQALGQGPEFLTYFQNEAQLDKSGLPSDRFFAERPEGSVSTLKIQRTQQEDSAVYLCASSLAGAGVAEQFFGPGTRLTVL.

CDR3 nucleotide sequence: TGTGCCACCAGCAGATCCCAATCGATGGAATCACCCCTCCACTTT. It specifies CATSRSQSMESPLHF. This rearrangement joins TRBV15 to TRBJ1-6; D is ambiguous. The CDR3 sequence is 15 residues long. Germline CDR1 LNHNV, CDR2 YYDKDF (reference sequence). V lost 2 bases to trimming and J lost 10 bases, with 15 bases between them.

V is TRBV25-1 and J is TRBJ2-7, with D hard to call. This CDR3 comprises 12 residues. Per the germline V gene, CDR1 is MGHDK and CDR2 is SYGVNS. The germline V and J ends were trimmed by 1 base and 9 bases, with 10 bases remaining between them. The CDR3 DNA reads TGTGCCAGCAGTGAATCAGGTTTGCGGCAGTACTTC. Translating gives CASSESGLRQYF.

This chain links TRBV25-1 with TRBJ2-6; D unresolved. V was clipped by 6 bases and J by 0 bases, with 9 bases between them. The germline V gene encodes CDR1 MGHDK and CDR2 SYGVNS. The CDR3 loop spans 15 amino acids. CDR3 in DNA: TGTGCCAGCAGGTCATCAGGCTCTGGGGCCAACGTCCTGACTTTC. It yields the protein CASRSSGSGANVLTF.

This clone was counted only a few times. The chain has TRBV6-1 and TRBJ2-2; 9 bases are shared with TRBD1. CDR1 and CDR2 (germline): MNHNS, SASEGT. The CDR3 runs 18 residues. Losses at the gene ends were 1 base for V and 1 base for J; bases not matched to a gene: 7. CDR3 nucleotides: TGTGCCAGCAGTGAAGGGACAGGGGAGCCTCGGAACACCGGGGAGCTGTTTTTT. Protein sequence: CASSEGTGEPRNTGELFF.

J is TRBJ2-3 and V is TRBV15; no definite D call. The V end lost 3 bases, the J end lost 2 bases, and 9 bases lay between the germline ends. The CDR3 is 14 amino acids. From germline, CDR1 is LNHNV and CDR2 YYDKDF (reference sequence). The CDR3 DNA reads TGTGCCACCAGCAGGGACGGTCCCACAGATACGCAGTATTTT. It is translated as CATSRDGPTDTQYF.

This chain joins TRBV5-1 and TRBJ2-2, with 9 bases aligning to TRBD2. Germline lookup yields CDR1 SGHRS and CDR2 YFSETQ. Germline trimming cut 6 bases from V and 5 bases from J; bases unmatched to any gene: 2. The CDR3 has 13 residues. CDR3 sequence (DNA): TGCGCCAGCACCAGCGGGAGGACCGGGGAGCTGTTTTTT. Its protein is CASTSGRTGELFF. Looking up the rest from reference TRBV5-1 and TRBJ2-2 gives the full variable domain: KAGVTQTPRYLIKTRGQQVTLSCSPISGHRSVSWYQQTPGQGLQFLFEYFSETQRNKGNFPGRFSGRQFSNSRSEMNVSTLELGDSALYLCASTSGRTGELFFGEGSRLTVL.

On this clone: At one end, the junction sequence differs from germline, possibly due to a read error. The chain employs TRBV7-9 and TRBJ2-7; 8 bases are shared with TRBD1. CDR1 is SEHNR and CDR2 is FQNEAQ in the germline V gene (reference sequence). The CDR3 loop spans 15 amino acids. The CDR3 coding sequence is TGTGCCAGCAGCTTAGGGGGGACAGGATTGTACGCGCAGTACTTC. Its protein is CASSLGGTGLYAQYF.

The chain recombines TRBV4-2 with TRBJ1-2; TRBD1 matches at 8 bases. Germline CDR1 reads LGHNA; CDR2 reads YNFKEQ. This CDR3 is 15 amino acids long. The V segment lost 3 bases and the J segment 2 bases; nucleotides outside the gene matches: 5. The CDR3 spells CASSQTGEWNYGYTF. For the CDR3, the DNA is TGTGCCAGCAGCCAGACAGGGGAATGGAACTATGGCTACACCTTC.

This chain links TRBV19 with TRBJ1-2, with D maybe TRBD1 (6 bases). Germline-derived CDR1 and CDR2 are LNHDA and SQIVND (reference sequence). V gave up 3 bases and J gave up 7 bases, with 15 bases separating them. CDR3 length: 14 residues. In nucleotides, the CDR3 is TGTGCCAGTAGTATGTCCAACAGGGACCTTGGCTACACCTTC. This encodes CASSMSNRDLGYTF. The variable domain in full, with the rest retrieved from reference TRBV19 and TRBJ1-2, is DGGITQSPKYLFRKEGQNVTLSCEQNLNHDAMYWYRQDPGQGLRLIYYSQIVNDFQKGDIAEGYSVSREKKESFPLTVTSAQKNPTAFYLCASSMSNRDLGYTFGSGTRLTVV.

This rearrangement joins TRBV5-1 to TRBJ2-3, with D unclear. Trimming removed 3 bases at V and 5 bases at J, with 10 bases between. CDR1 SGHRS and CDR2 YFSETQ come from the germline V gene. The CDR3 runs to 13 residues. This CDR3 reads CASSSSPEDTQYF. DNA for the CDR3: TGCGCCAGCAGCTCGAGCCCGGAAGATACGCAGTATTTT.

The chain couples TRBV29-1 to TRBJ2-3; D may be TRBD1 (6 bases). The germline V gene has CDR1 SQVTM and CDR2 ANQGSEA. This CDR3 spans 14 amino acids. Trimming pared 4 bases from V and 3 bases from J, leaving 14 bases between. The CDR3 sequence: CSVASGTGTDTQYF. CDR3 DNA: TGCAGCGTTGCGTCAGGAACAGGGACAGATACGCAGTATTTT.

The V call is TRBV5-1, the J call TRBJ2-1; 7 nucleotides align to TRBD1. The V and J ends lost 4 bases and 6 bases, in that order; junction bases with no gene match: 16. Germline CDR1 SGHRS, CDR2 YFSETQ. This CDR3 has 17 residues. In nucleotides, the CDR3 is TGCGCCAGCAGCATAAGTACCGGGACAGCAATAAGCAATGAGCAGTTCTTC. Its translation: CASSISTGTAISNEQFF.

The CDR3 nucleotides are TGCGCCAGCAGCTTGGCGCCACAGGGGGCAGGAGATGAGCAGTTCTTC. It yields the protein CASSLAPQGAGDEQFF. The chain is built from TRBV5-1 and TRBJ2-1, with 9 bases aligning to TRBD1. V gave up 0 bases and J gave up 8 bases; unmatched junction bases: 9. The CDR3 contains 16 residues. Germline V gene data show CDR1 as SGHRS and CDR2 as YFSETQ.

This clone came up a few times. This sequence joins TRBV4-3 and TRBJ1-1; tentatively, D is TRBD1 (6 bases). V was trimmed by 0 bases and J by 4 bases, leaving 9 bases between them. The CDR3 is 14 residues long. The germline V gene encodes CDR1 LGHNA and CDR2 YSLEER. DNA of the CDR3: TGCGCCAGCAGCCAAGATCACAGGGCCACTGAAGCTTTCTTT. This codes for CASSQDHRATEAFF.

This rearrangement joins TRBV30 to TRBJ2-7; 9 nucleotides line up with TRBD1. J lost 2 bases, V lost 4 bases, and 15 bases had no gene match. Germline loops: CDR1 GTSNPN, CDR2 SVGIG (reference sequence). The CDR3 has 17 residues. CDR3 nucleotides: TGTGCCTGGAACCAATTCTCGGGACAGGGAGTTACCTACGAGCAGTACTTC. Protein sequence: CAWNQFSGQGVTYEQYF.

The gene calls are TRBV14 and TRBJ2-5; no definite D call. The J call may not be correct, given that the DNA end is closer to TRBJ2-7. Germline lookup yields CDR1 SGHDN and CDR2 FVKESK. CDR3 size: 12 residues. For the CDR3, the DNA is TGTGCCAGCAGCCAATTGGCCTACGAGCAGTACTTC. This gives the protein CASSQLAYEQYF.